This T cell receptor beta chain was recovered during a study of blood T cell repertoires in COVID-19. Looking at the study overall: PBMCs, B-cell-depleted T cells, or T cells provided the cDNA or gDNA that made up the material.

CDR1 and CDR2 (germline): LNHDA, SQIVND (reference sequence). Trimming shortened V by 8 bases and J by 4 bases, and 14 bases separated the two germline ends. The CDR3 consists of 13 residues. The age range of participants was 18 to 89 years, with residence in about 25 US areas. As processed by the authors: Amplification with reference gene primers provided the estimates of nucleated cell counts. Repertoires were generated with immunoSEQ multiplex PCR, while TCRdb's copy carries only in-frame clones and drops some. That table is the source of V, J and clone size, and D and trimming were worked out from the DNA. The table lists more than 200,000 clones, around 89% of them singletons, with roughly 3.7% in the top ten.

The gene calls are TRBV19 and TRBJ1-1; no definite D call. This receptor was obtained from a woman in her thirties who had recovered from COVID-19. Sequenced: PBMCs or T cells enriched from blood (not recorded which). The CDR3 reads CASSEHRSTEAFF. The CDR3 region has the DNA TGTGCCAGTTCGGAACATCGGAGCACTGAAGCTTTCTTT.